What follows are 24 T cell receptor beta chains derived from one specimen sequenced in a study of prognosis after radiotherapy for stage I lung cancer. Using two-round multiplex PCR, the authors amplified TCR beta CDR3 from genomic DNA. Primers specific to each TRBV and TRBJ gene drove first-round PCR. TCRdb reprocessed the multiplex PCR reads with MiXCR, giving one entry per CDR3 protein. The sample contains about 17,000 distinct CDR3 sequences, 44% of which appear only once. Sequencing used PBMCs, obtained before or after stereotactic body radiation therapy (not recorded which). Receptors were obtained from a donor aged 50 or older with non-small cell lung cancer.

At least ten counts were recorded for this clonotype. J is TRBJ2-7 and V is TRBV3-1; D is uncertain. The germline CDR1 and CDR2 sequences are LGHDT and YNNKEL (reference sequence). This CDR3 is built from 14 residues. Trimming took off 2 bases at V and 0 bases at J, with 8 bases between the two ends. For the CDR3, the DNA is TGTGCCAGCAGCCAATTCGGTAGCTCCTACGAGCAGTACTTC. Translation gives CASSQFGSSYEQYF.

The chain carries TRBV11-2 and TRBJ1-6, with D maybe TRBD1 (6 bases). Looked up from germline, CDR1 is SGHAT and CDR2 is FQNNGV. CDR3 length equals 15 residues. Trimming shortened V by 9 bases and J by 9 bases, and 21 bases separated the two germline ends. The CDR3 sequence: CASNPLQGKGSPLHF. In nucleotides, the CDR3 is TGTGCCAGTAATCCCTTACAGGGTAAGGGTTCACCCCTCCACTTT.

In the case of this clonotype: It may be a read error: a sequence one base away is much more abundant. V usage is TRBV4-1 and J usage is TRBJ2-1, with D perhaps TRBD1 (6 bases). The CDR3 extends over 17 amino acids. V lost 4 bases and J lost 0, with 16 bases in between. The germline V gene encodes CDR1 MGHRA and CDR2 YSYEKL. CDR3 DNA sequence: TGCGCCAGCAGCCCTCCAAGGACAGTGAGCTCCTACAATGAGCAGTTCTTC. Its protein product is CASSPPRTVSSYNEQFF.

This rearrangement joins TRBV6-1 to TRBJ2-7, with a tentative D call TRBD2 (6 bases). V lost 9 bases and J 7 bases, leaving 16 bases between the germline ends. Germline V gene sequence: CDR1 MNHNS, CDR2 SASEGT. There are 12 residues in the CDR3. The CDR3 protein is CASNTPGGEQYF. DNA for the CDR3: TGTGCCAGTAACACCCCCGGGGGTGAGCAGTACTTC.

This clonotype has a count of ten or more. The chain links TRBV12-3 or TRBV12-4 to TRBJ2-5; a weak D match, TRBD1 (6 bases). The V end was cut by 4 bases, the J end by 5 bases, with 14 bases between. The CDR3 is 14 amino acids. In DNA form, the CDR3 reads TGTGCCAGCAGTTCGAGAGACAGGCTCGAGACCCAGTACTTC. It yields the protein CASSSRDRLETQYF.

On this clonotype: A read error is possible here, since a much larger clone lies one base away. The V call is TRBV5-1, the J call TRBJ2-5; possible D gene TRBD1, 5 bases. The CDR3 contains 13 residues. The V gene's germline CDR1 is SGHRS and CDR2 YFSETQ. CDR3 sequence: CTSSFEQGMAQYF. CDR3 DNA: TGCACCAGCAGCTTCGAGCAGGGAATGGCCCAGTACTTC.

The chain uses TRBV7-3 and TRBJ2-2; 9 bases align to TRBD1. CDR3 size: 15 residues. Germline lookup yields CDR1 SGHTA and CDR2 FQGTGA. The trim removed 5 bases at V and 1 base at J, leaving 2 bases unmatched. CDR3 sequence reads: CASSRTGVNTGELFF. Here the CDR3 DNA reads TGTGCCAGCAGCCGGACAGGGGTGAACACCGGGGAGCTGTTTTTT.

Comments on this clonotype: A far larger clone is off by one base, so a read error is likely. The V and J genes are TRBV6-2 or TRBV6-3 and TRBJ2-3; TRBD2 matches 9 bases. The germline V gene has CDR1 MNHEY and CDR2 SVGEGT. CDR3 length: 16 residues. V lost 4 bases, J lost 2 bases, and 7 bases stayed unmatched. The DNA for the CDR3 is TGTGCCAGCAGTTTAGGAATAGCGGGAGCCACAGATACGCAGTATTTT. It encodes CASSLGIAGATDTQYF.

This clonotype was seen at least ten times. The chain uses TRBV7-8 and TRBJ1-4; no reliable D call. Germline V gene lookup returns CDR1 SGHVS and CDR2 FQNEAQ. CDR3 length: 17 amino acids. V lost 1 base to trimming and J lost 0 bases, with 12 bases between them. CDR3 sequence reads: CASSLELIGATNEKLFF. For the CDR3, the DNA is TGTGCCAGCAGCTTAGAACTCATCGGGGCAACTAATGAAAAACTGTTTTTT.

This clonotype was seen repeatedly, ten times or more. The chain carries TRBV5-1 and TRBJ1-6, with D unclear. Germline V gene sequence: CDR1 SGHRS, CDR2 YFSETQ. The CDR3 runs to 17 residues. Trimming pared 1 base from V and 3 bases from J, leaving 14 bases between. CDR3 in DNA: TGCGCCAGCAGCTTGATCAGGAGTACGTTCTATAATTCACCCCTCCACTTT. It is translated as CASSLIRSTFYNSPLHF.

For this clonotype: At one end the junction does not follow the germline gene, possibly because of a read error. The V gene is TRBV9, the J gene TRBJ2-7; 8 bases fit TRBD2. This CDR3 is built from 15 residues. Germline V CDR1 and CDR2: SGDLS, YYNGEE. CDR3 loop: CANSSTSGGVAEQYF. The CDR3 nucleotides read TGTGCCAACAGCTCTACCAGCGGGGGTGTGGCAGAGCAGTACTTC.

This clonotype came up once. Its ends do not fully match the called genes, so a read error is possible. The rearrangement joins TRBV28 to TRBJ2-5; maybe TRBD2 (6 bases). The germline gives CDR1 MDHEN, CDR2 SYDVKM. The CDR3 contains 16 residues. The CDR3 spells CASSWASGGMEDTQYF. In DNA form, the CDR3 reads TGTGCCAGCAGTTGGGCCTCCGGCGGGATGGAAGATACCCAGTACTTC.

This clonotype was detected ten times or more. This sequence joins TRBV29-1 and TRBJ2-3; tentative D call: TRBD2 (7 bases). V lost 4 bases to trimming and J lost 3 bases, with 20 bases between them. Germline V gene sequence: CDR1 SQVTM, CDR2 ANQGSEA. The CDR3 spans 16 residues. CDR3 coding DNA: TGCAGCGTTGGCCCACAAGGGGGGGGGAGGACAGATACGCAGTATTTT. This sequence encodes CSVGPQGGGRTDTQYF.

This clonotype was observed at least ten times. The chain is built from TRBV6-2 or TRBV6-3 and TRBJ2-1, with TRBD1 identical over 8 bases. The CDR3 loop spans 16 amino acids. Germline V lookup: CDR1 MNHEY, CDR2 SVGEGT. The trim removed 8 bases at V and 5 bases at J, leaving 14 bases unmatched. CDR3 bases: TGTGCCAGCGCGCCCTGGCCAGGGGGCAAGAACAATGAGCAGTTCTTC. Its translation is CASAPWPGGKNNEQFF.

As regards this clonotype: A junction end diverges from the germline sequence, so it may reflect a read error. V is TRBV6-5 and J is TRBJ1-5; TRBD1 matches at 8 bases. CDR1 is MNHEY and CDR2 is SVGAGI in the germline V gene. The CDR3 covers 17 residues. The CDR3 DNA is TGTGCCCGCAGTTATCGATGGACAGGGTTGTTGATGCAGCCCCAGCATTTT. The encoded protein is CARSYRWTGLLMQPQHF.

This clonotype appeared many times. This chain's CDR3 is CASSRGGTRGEQYF. The CDR3 region has the DNA TGTGCCAGCAGCCGGGGGGGCACCCGGGGCGAGCAGTACTTC. This chain joins TRBV7-9 and TRBJ2-7; 8 bases match TRBD2. CDR1 and CDR2 from the germline V gene are SEHNR and FQNEAQ (reference sequence). Trimming removed 5 bases from V and 6 bases from J; junction bases left unmatched: 9. The CDR3 contains 14 residues.

The rearrangement uses TRBV6-1 and TRBJ2-2; possibly TRBD1 for D (5 bases). CDR3 length equals 17 residues. The V end was cut by 3 bases, the J end by 4 bases, with 18 bases between. Germline CDR1 is MNHNS and CDR2 is SASEGT. CDR3 DNA sequence: TGTGCCAGCAGTGATTTCGTAGTTGGGGCCGGCACCGGGGAGCTGTTTTTT. This translates into CASSDFVVGAGTGELFF.

This clonotype was detected ten times or more. The CDR3 spells CASSRRNQEKLFF. In nucleotides, the CDR3 is TGTGCCAGCAGCCGGAGGAATCAGGAAAAACTGTTTTTT. The chain recombines TRBV13 with TRBJ1-4; D ambiguous. With 5 bases removed from V and 8 bases from J, the gap between germline ends came to 12 bases. Germline assignment: CDR1 PRHDT and CDR2 FYEKMQ (reference sequence). The CDR3 has 13 amino acids.

This clonotype was recorded at least ten times. DNA for the CDR3: TGTGCCAGCAGCTTAGGGGATGGAGTTGAGCAGTACTTC. This sequence encodes CASSLGDGVEQYF. This sequence joins TRBV7-9 and TRBJ2-7; D is uncertain. Trimming took 1 base from V and 7 from J, leaving 11 bases between them. The CDR3 is made up of 13 amino acids. Germline V CDR1 and CDR2: SEHNR, FQNEAQ (reference sequence).

The CDR3 is CSALQRIRLSPLHF. As DNA, the CDR3 is TGCAGTGCTCTGCAGCGGATTCGTTTGTCACCCCTCCACTTT. The J gene is TRBJ1-6, the V gene TRBV20-1; D gene unclear. The CDR3 totals 14 residues. The germline V gene has CDR1 DFQATT and CDR2 SNEGSKA (reference sequence). Trimming left V 5 bases short and J 10 bases short, with 18 bases between.

The chain couples TRBV7-9 to TRBJ1-2, with D unresolved. The CDR3 runs to 13 residues. V was clipped by 6 bases and J by 9 bases, with 17 bases between them. Germline V gives CDR1 SEHNR, CDR2 FQNEAQ (reference sequence). The CDR3 DNA reads as TGTGCCAGCAGTCCGAGGGAGTTGGGAAGCTACACCTTC. It codes for CASSPRELGSYTF.

The table lists this clonotype with many counts. V usage is TRBV20-1 and J usage is TRBJ2-1; TRBD2 is a possible D gene (6 bases). V gave up 5 bases and J gave up 3 bases, with 8 bases separating them. This CDR3 is 12 amino acids long. The V gene's germline CDR1 is DFQATT and CDR2 SNEGSKA (reference sequence). The CDR3 region is CSAEAGYNEQFF. CDR3 nucleotides: TGCAGTGCTGAAGCGGGCTACAATGAGCAGTTCTTC.

The chain combines TRBV20-1 with TRBJ2-1; TRBD2 agrees at 13 bases. Germline CDR1 and CDR2: DFQATT and SNEGSKA (reference sequence). The CDR3 extends over 15 amino acids. Trimming cost V 1 base and J 7 bases; bases outside gene matches: 4. The CDR3 sequence is CSARALAGGRNEQFF. In nucleotides, the CDR3 is TGCAGTGCTAGAGCACTAGCGGGAGGGCGTAATGAGCAGTTCTTC.

CDR3 sequence reads: CASRLWGDNGYTF. The DNA of the CDR3 is TGTGCCAGCAGGCTCTGGGGGGACAATGGCTACACCTTC. V usage is TRBV28 and J usage is TRBJ1-2, with D possibly matching TRBD1 (6 bases). Germline V CDR1 and CDR2: MDHEN, SYDVKM. Trimming cost V 6 bases and J 6 bases, with 14 bases left between them. CDR3 length: 13 amino acids.